This T cell receptor beta chain derives from a study of cytomegalovirus exposure and HLA in healthy donors. Study-level findings and limits: Cytomegalovirus association was listed for around 170 TCR beta chains. Specificity of a few CMV-associated chains for CMV antigens was verified in vitro.

Comments on this clone: Its antigen is currently unknown.

The CDR3 runs to 15 residues. CDR1 is SNHLY, CDR2 FYNNEI, per germline. V dropped 5 bases and J dropped 2 bases, with 16 bases sitting between them. Using immunoSEQ multiplex PCR, the repertoire was profiled, and TCRdb retains in-frame clones only, with some absent. The sample has some 130,000 clones; about 94% are singletons. The clonotype was recovered from a man aged 18 to 35 in good health and CMV-seropositive. The specimen was PBMCs. This chain connects TRBV2 to TRBJ2-7; D gene unclear. The CDR3 protein is CASSHSPAPTYEQYF. In DNA form, the CDR3 reads TGTGCCAGCAGTCACAGCCCCGCCCCCACCTACGAGCAGTACTTC. Full variable domain (missing parts from reference TRBV2 and TRBJ2-7): EPEVTQTPSHQVTQMGQEVILRCVPISNHLYFYWYRQILGQKVEFLVSFYNNEISEKSEIFDDQFSVERPDGSNFTLKIRSTKLEDSAMYFCASSHSPAPTYEQYFGPGTRLTVT.